This is a list of T cell receptor beta chains from one sample in a study of T cell responses to AZD1222 COVID-19 vaccine. Libraries were prepared by immunoSEQ multiplex PCR; TCRdb keeps only in-frame clonotypes and omits some of them. The sample lists about 130,000 clones, over 85% occurring once. Sequencing used peripheral blood, obtained on day 0 of AZD1222 vaccination. All receptors come from an adult in good health. CDR3s include the opening cysteine and the closing phenylalanine or tryptophan. D genes are given only for firm matches.

v_call: TRBV27; d_call: NA; j_call: TRBJ1-1; cdr3_aa: CASSRQQGERLKAFF
v_call: TRBV7-2; d_call: NA; j_call: TRBJ2-1; cdr3_aa: CASSPDPTGQREQFF
v_call: TRBV28; d_call: TRBD2; j_call: TRBJ2-1; cdr3_aa: CASSPLGLAGDPYNEQFF
v_call: TRBV6-4; d_call: TRBD1; j_call: TRBJ2-1; cdr3_aa: CASSDSYRDRGHNEQFF
v_call: TRBV5-4; d_call: TRBD2; j_call: TRBJ2-3; cdr3_aa: CASSLGGRASTDTQYF
v_call: TRBV7-9; d_call: TRBD1; j_call: TRBJ1-2; cdr3_aa: CASSSGQAGAF
v_call: TRBV6-6; d_call: NA; j_call: TRBJ1-6; cdr3_aa: CASNDGLNSPLHF
v_call: TRBV2; d_call: TRBD1; j_call: TRBJ1-1; cdr3_aa: CASREDRGRTEAFF
v_call: TRBV29-1; d_call: NA; j_call: TRBJ1-3; cdr3_aa: CSASVPNSGNTIYF
v_call: TRBV9; d_call: NA; j_call: TRBJ1-4; cdr3_aa: CASSVGGGYQPTNEKLFF
v_call: TRBV29-1; d_call: NA; j_call: TRBJ2-1; cdr3_aa: CSVGVLGSYNEQFF
v_call: TRBV10-3; d_call: NA; j_call: TRBJ2-2; cdr3_aa: CAISLNTGELFF
v_call: TRBV28; d_call: NA; j_call: TRBJ2-1; cdr3_aa: CASSLPVAPLNEQFF
v_call: TRBV5-4; d_call: NA; j_call: TRBJ1-2; cdr3_aa: CASSPDLQGSYGYTF
v_call: TRBV7-2; d_call: TRBD2; j_call: TRBJ2-7; cdr3_aa: CASSEAAGVSEQYF
v_call: TRBV28; d_call: NA; j_call: TRBJ1-5; cdr3_aa: CASKLLRTEFNQPQHF
v_call: TRBV6-4; d_call: NA; j_call: TRBJ2-7; cdr3_aa: CASSVTMGYEQYF
v_call: TRBV28; d_call: NA; j_call: TRBJ1-2; cdr3_aa: CASSLPGDKSGYTF